This T cell receptor (beta chain) is from a study of T-cell memory formation after mild COVID-19. TCRdb independently ran MiXCR on the 5' RACE reads; one entry per CDR3 protein. The sample contains roughly 450,000 distinct CDR3 sequences, 15% to 20% of which appear only once. This clonotype has just a few counts. Its target is unknown. Findings and caveats of the study: Among CD4+ contracting clones, most were CM and EM, and CD8+ ones EMRA. The finding that pre-infection memory included some responding clones suggested that cross-reactive memory joined.

V gave up 1 base and J gave up 8 bases, with 18 bases separating them. CDR3 length: 15 residues. Germline CDR1 SGDLS, CDR2 YYNGEE. The receptor's source is a man aged 18 to 30 who had mild COVID-19 (a few samples of this study predate the infection). Cell type and time point are not known. The chain links TRBV9 to TRBJ1-2, with D maybe TRBD1 (5 bases). Sequenced: PBMCs or a T cell subset sorted from them (not recorded which). The CDR3 here is CASSVNLGGTGGYTF. The CDR3 DNA is TGTGCCAGCAGCGTAAATCTTGGGGGAACTGGGGGCTACACCTTC.